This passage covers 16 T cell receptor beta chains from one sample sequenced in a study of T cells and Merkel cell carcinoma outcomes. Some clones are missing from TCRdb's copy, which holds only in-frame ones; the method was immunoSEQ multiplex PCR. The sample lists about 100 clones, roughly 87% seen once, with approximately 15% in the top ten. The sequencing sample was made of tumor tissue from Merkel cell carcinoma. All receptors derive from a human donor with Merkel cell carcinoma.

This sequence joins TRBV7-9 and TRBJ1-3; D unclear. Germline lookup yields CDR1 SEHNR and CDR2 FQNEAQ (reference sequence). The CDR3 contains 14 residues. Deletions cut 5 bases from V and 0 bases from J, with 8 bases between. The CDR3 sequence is CASSPPGSGNTIYF. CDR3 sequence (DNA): TGTGCCAGCAGCCCCCCCGGCTCTGGAAACACCATATATTTT.

CDR3 amino acids: CASRTPDTDTQYF. DNA for the CDR3: TGTGCCAGCAGAACCCCCGACACAGATACGCAGTATTTT. The rearrangement links TRBV27 to TRBJ2-3, with no clear D. The germline V gene encodes CDR1 MNHEY and CDR2 SMNVEV (reference sequence). The CDR3 is 13 residues long. V was clipped by 6 bases and J by 2 bases, with 9 bases between them.

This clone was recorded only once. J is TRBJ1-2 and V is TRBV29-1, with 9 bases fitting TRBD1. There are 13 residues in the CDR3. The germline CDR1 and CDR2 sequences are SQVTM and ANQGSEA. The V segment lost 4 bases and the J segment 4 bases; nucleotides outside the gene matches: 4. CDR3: CSVGQGDGYGYTF. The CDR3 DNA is TGCAGCGTTGGACAGGGGGACGGCTATGGCTACACCTTC.

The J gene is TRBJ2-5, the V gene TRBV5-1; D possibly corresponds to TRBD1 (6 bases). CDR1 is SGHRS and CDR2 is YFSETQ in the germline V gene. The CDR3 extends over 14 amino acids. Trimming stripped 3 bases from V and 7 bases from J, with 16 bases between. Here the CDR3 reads CASSSPQGSGTQYF. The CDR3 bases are TGCGCCAGCAGCTCCCCACAGGGTTCGGGGACCCAGTACTTC.

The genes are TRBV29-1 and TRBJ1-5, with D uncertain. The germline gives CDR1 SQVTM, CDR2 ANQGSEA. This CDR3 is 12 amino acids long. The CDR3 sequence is CRGNAPHQPQHF. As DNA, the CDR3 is TGCAGAGGGAACGCGCCGCATCAGCCCCAGCATTTT.

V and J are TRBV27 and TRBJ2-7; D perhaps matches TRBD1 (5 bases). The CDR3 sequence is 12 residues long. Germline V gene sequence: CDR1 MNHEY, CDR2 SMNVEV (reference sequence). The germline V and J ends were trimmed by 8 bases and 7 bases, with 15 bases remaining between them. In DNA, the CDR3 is TGTGCCAGCGGACGACAGTCGTGGGAGCAGTACTTC. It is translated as CASGRQSWEQYF.

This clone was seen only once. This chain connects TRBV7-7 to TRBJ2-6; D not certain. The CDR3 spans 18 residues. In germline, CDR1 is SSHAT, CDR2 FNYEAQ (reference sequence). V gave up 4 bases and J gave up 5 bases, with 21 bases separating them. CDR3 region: CASSWNLVPQSRANVLTF. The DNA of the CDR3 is TGTGCCAGCAGCTGGAATTTAGTGCCACAAAGTCGGGCCAACGTCCTGACTTTC.

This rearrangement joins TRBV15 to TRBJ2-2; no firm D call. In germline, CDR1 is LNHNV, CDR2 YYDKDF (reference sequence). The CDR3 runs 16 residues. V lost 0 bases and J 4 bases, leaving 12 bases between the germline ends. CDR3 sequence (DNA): TGTGCCACCAGCAGAGATTCTCGGGTCGGCACCGGGGAGCTGTTTTTT. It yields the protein CATSRDSRVGTGELFF.

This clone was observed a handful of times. CDR3 nucleotide sequence: TGTGCCAGCAGCTTGGGAGTGAGCGGGGGGAGTTACGAGCAGTACTTC. Translating gives CASSLGVSGGSYEQYF. The gene calls are TRBV5-4 and TRBJ2-7, with 9 bases fitting TRBD2. CDR1 and CDR2 (germline): SGHNT, YYREEE (reference sequence). V shed 0 bases and J 4 bases; nucleotides not matched to a gene: 8. This CDR3 has 16 amino acids.

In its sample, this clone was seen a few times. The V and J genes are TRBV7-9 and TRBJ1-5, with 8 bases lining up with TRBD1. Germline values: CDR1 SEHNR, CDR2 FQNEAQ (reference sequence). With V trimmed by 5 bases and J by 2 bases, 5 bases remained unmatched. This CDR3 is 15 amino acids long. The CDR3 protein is CASSATGAGNQPQHF. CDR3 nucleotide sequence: TGTGCCAGCAGCGCGACAGGGGCTGGCAATCAGCCCCAGCATTTT.

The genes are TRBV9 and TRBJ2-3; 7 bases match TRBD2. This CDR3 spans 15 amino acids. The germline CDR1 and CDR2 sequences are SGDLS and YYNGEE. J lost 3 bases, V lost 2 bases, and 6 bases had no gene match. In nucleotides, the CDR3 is TGTGCCAGCAGCGTCTGGGGCGGGGGTACAGATACGCAGTATTTT. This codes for CASSVWGGGTDTQYF.

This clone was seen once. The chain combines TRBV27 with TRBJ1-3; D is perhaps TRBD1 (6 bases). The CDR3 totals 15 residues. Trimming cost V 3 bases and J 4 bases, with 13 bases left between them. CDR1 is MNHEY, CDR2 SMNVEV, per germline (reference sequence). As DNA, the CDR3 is TGTGCCAGCAGTTTCCTAACAGGGTCCGGAAACACCATATATTTT. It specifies CASSFLTGSGNTIYF.

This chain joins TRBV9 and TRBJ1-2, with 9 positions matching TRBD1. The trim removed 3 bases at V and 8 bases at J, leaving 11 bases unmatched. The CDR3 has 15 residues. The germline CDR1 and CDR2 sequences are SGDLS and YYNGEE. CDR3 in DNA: TGTGCCAGCAGCGCCGGGACAGGGCCTGGGAAGGGCTACACCTTC. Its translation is CASSAGTGPGKGYTF.

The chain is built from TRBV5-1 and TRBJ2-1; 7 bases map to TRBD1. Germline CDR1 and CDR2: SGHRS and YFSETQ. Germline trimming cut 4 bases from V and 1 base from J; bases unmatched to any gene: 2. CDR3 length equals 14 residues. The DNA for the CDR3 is TGCGCCAGCAGCCGGGGACAGTCCTACAATGAGCAGTTCTTC. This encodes CASSRGQSYNEQFF.

The DNA of the CDR3 is TGTGCCTGGAGTGTACTCGGGAGAGGGACCTACGAGCAGTACTTC. It translates to CAWSVLGRGTYEQYF. The rearrangement links TRBV30 to TRBJ2-7, with a tentative D call TRBD2 (6 bases). From germline, CDR1 is GTSNPN and CDR2 SVGIG (reference sequence). V was cut by 0 bases and J by 2 bases, with 14 bases left in between. The CDR3 covers 15 residues.

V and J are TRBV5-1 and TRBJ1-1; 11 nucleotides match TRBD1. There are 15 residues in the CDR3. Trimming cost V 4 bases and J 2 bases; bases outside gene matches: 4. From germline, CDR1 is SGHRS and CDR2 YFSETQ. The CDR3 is CASSPGTGGNTEAFF. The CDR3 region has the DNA TGCGCCAGCAGCCCGGGGACAGGGGGAAACACTGAAGCTTTCTTT.